This T cell receptor (beta chain) was recovered during a study of blood T cell repertoires in COVID-19. Study overall: The cDNA or gDNA used as material had been derived from T cells, B-cell-depleted T cells, or PBMCs.

TCRdb's copy holds only in-frame clones and misses some; the assay was immunoSEQ multiplex PCR. Among fewer than 200,000 clones, 60% to 85% were seen once, and the ten largest hold roughly 9.4%. CDR1 is SGHTA, CDR2 FQGNSA, per germline. V was pared by 3 bases and J by 4 bases, with 6 bases of the junction left unmatched. The CDR3 extends over 15 amino acids. Sequencing used peripheral blood. The rearrangement links TRBV7-2 to TRBJ1-1, with 9 nucleotides matching TRBD1. This receptor was taken from a woman in her forties or fifties with active or convalescent COVID-19. As DNA, the CDR3 is TGTGCCAGCAGCTTGACCACAGGGGGCAGCACTGAAGCTTTCTTT. Translated: CASSLTTGGSTEAFF.